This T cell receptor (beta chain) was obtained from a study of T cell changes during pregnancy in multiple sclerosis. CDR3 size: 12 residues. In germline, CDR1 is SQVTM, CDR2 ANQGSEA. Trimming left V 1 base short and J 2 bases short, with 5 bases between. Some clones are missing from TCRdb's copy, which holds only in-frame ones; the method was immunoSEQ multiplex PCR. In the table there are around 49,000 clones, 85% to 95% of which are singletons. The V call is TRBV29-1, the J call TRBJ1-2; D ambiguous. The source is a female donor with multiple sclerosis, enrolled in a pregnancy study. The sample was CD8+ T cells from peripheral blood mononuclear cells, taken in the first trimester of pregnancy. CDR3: CSVEAGNYGYTF. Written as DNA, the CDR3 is TGCAGCGTTGAAGCGGGGAACTATGGCTACACCTTC.